This T cell receptor (beta chain) was recorded in a study of response to subunit inactivated influenza vaccine. Germline CDR1 and CDR2: SGHTA and FQGNSA. CDR3 length: 13 amino acids. Trimming took off 1 base at V and 8 bases at J, with 9 bases between the two ends. This clonotype appeared a few times. TCRdb recomputed calls from the RT-PCR reads with MiXCR, one row per CDR3 protein. The sample lists some 550,000 distinct CDR3 sequences; less than 25% were seen once. This sample also appeared in a second study, on T cells expressing NK-cell markers. This second study notes: The TCR beta cDNA came from 5'RACE template switching with UMIs.

The sequencing here drew on CD4+ T cells sorted from PBMCs, taken roughly 12 days after vaccination. This clonotype originated in a man aged 45 to 65 who received an inactivated influenza vaccine. The J gene is TRBJ2-1, the V gene TRBV7-2; D might be TRBD2 (5 bases). The CDR3 sequence: CASSLEASYEQFF. CDR3 bases: TGTGCCAGCAGCTTAGAGGCTAGCTATGAGCAGTTCTTC.